Shown below are 31 T cell receptor beta chains from a single sample sequenced in a study of cytomegalovirus exposure and HLA in healthy donors. Libraries were prepared by immunoSEQ multiplex PCR; TCRdb keeps only in-frame clonotypes and omits some of them. The sample consists of around 170,000 clones, more than 75% of them appearing once. Sample: PBMCs. These receptors originate from a man aged 18-30 years in good health and CMV-seronegative.

The chain joins TRBV6-5 to TRBJ2-1; 13 bases align to TRBD2. The V and J ends lost 5 bases and 7 bases, in that order; junction bases with no gene match: 2. Per germline, CDR1 MNHEY and CDR2 SVGAGI. This CDR3 is built from 14 residues. The DNA of the CDR3 is TGTGCCAGCAGTCGGACTAGCGGGAGTAATGAGCAGTTCTTC. This encodes CASSRTSGSNEQFF.

J is TRBJ1-5 and V is TRBV7-9; a weak D match, TRBD1 (6 bases). V lost 4 bases and J lost 5, with 15 bases in between. CDR3 size: 15 residues. The germline V gene has CDR1 SEHNR and CDR2 FQNEAQ (reference sequence). CDR3: CASSSGGGAYQPQHF. The CDR3 DNA is TGTGCCAGCAGCTCTGGGGGGGGCGCTTATCAGCCCCAGCATTTT.

The genes are TRBV7-9 and TRBJ2-7; D gene uncertain. The CDR3 contains 12 residues. Germline V CDR1 and CDR2: SEHNR, FQNEAQ (reference sequence). The V end lost 1 base, the J end lost 5 bases, and 6 bases lay between the germline ends. Here the CDR3 reads CASSLVSDEQYF. As DNA, the CDR3 is TGTGCCAGCAGCTTAGTTTCCGACGAGCAGTACTTC.

The chain joins TRBV5-1 to TRBJ1-6; unclear D gene. Germline lookup yields CDR1 SGHRS and CDR2 YFSETQ. The CDR3 sequence is 17 residues long. Trimming removed 0 bases from V and 1 base from J, with 11 bases in between. Here the CDR3 reads CASSLEATRSYNSPLHF. CDR3 in DNA: TGCGCCAGCAGCTTGGAAGCCACCAGGTCCTATAATTCACCCCTCCACTTT.

The gene calls are TRBV19 and TRBJ2-1; D uncertain. The V and J ends lost 5 bases and 7 bases respectively, with 15 bases between them. Germline V gives CDR1 LNHDA, CDR2 SQIVND (reference sequence). The CDR3 consists of 14 residues. The CDR3 nucleotides read TGTGCCAGTAGTGCTGTGTCAGCGTTTAATGAGCAGTTCTTC. Translated, it gives CASSAVSAFNEQFF.

This chain links TRBV6-5 with TRBJ2-1; TRBD2 matches at 7 bases. The CDR3 covers 15 residues. V was pared by 5 bases and J by 0 bases, with 4 bases of the junction left unmatched. CDR1 MNHEY and CDR2 SVGAGI come from the germline V gene. As DNA, the CDR3 is TGTGCCAGCAGTGCGGGCGGGAGCTCCTACAATGAGCAGTTCTTC. Its translation: CASSAGGSSYNEQFF.

The rearrangement links TRBV6-1 to TRBJ2-1; weak D call: TRBD2 (5 bases). The CDR3 spans 13 residues. Trimming took 8 bases from V and 0 from J, leaving 8 bases between them. Germline V gene sequence: CDR1 MNHNS, CDR2 SASEGT. CDR3 sequence (DNA): TGTGCCAGCGGACTGGCCTCCTACAATGAGCAGTTCTTC. Residues: CASGLASYNEQFF.

The chain is built from TRBV29-1 and TRBJ1-4; D not certain. CDR3 length: 12 amino acids. Germline V lookup: CDR1 SQVTM, CDR2 ANQGSEA. V was trimmed by 5 bases and J by 8 bases, leaving 12 bases between them. CDR3 DNA sequence: TGCAGCGTTCGGGGTATAAACGAAAAACTGTTTTTT. Protein product: CSVRGINEKLFF.

The rearrangement uses TRBV19 and TRBJ1-6, with D perhaps matching TRBD1 (5 bases). The CDR3 totals 16 residues. V was clipped by 5 bases and J by 6 bases, with 17 bases between them. Germline CDR1 is LNHDA and CDR2 is SQIVND (reference sequence). The CDR3 bases are TGTGCCAGTAGTTTCGGGGCTCGCGGGGGTAATTCACCCCTCCACTTT. Protein: CASSFGARGGNSPLHF.

The chain links TRBV5-4 to TRBJ1-1; D perhaps matches TRBD1 (5 bases). V was cut by 3 bases and J by 6 bases, with 12 bases left in between. The CDR3 covers 13 residues. Per germline, CDR1 SGHNT and CDR2 YYREEE (reference sequence). The CDR3 spells CASSSIGVAEAFF. Written as DNA, the CDR3 is TGTGCCAGCAGCTCAATAGGGGTCGCTGAAGCTTTCTTT.

This clone was seen only once. The rearrangement joins TRBV6-5 to TRBJ1-1; D may be TRBD1 (6 bases). V lost 1 base and J 1 base, leaving 7 bases between the germline ends. Germline assignment: CDR1 MNHEY and CDR2 SVGAGI. The CDR3 spans 14 residues. The CDR3 sequence: CASSYLGGNTEAFF. The CDR3 coding sequence is TGTGCCAGCAGTTACTTAGGGGGGAACACTGAAGCTTTCTTT.

The chain is built from TRBV28 and TRBJ1-5; the D gene is possibly TRBD1 (5 bases). Germline V CDR1 and CDR2: MDHEN, SYDVKM. The germline V and J ends were trimmed by 2 bases and 0 bases, with 11 bases remaining between them. The length of the CDR3 is 16 residues. The CDR3 DNA reads TGTGCCAGCAGTTTAGAACGGGACTATAGCAATCAGCCCCAGCATTTT. Translated, it gives CASSLERDYSNQPQHF.

The CDR3 protein is CATTGQGEKLFF. For the CDR3, the DNA is TGTGCCACCACGGGACAGGGCGAAAAACTGTTTTTT. The chain couples TRBV15 to TRBJ1-4; 9 nucleotides align to TRBD1. Losses at the gene ends were 7 bases for V and 8 bases for J; bases not matched to a gene: 2. This CDR3 spans 12 amino acids. Germline lookup yields CDR1 LNHNV and CDR2 YYDKDF (reference sequence).

The V gene is TRBV11-2, the J gene TRBJ1-6, with no clear D. CDR3 length equals 16 residues. Trimming took 5 bases from V and 4 from J, leaving 15 bases between them. CDR1 is SGHAT and CDR2 is FQNNGV in the germline V gene. The CDR3 DNA sequence: TGTGCCAGCAGCCTATTGGCAGGCTATTATAATTCACCCCTCCACTTT. Translation gives CASSLLAGYYNSPLHF. Looking up the rest from reference TRBV11-2 and TRBJ1-6 gives the full variable domain: EAGVAQSPRYKIIEKRQSVAFWCNPISGHATLYWYQQILGQGPKLLIQFQNNGVVDDSQLPKDRFSAERLKGVDSTLKIQPAKLEDSAVYLCASSLLAGYYNSPLHFGNGTRLTVT.

The J gene is TRBJ2-5, the V gene TRBV14, with TRBD2 matching over 7 bases. Germline assignment: CDR1 SGHDN and CDR2 FVKESK. This CDR3 region has 14 residues. The junction had 6 bases not matched to a gene; V was cut back by 6 bases and J by 2 bases. The CDR3: CASSFLAVQETQYF. In nucleotides, the CDR3 is TGTGCCAGCAGTTTTCTAGCGGTGCAAGAGACCCAGTACTTC.

The genes are TRBV11-2 and TRBJ2-7; perhaps TRBD1 as D (6 bases). Looked up from germline, CDR1 is SGHAT and CDR2 is FQNNGV. There are 13 residues in the CDR3. V was cut by 3 bases and J by 5 bases, with 11 bases left in between. This CDR3 reads CASSFTQGHEQYV. CDR3 bases: TGTGCCAGCAGCTTTACACAGGGACACGAGCAGTACGTC.

The CDR3 sequence: CASSPVQGTETQYF. CDR3 coding DNA: TGTGCCAGCTCACCCGTTCAGGGGACGGAGACCCAGTACTTC. This chain connects TRBV18 to TRBJ2-5; TRBD1 is a possible D gene (6 bases). V lost 3 bases to trimming and J lost 5 bases, with 13 bases between them. From germline, CDR1 is KGHSH and CDR2 LQKENI. CDR3 length: 14 residues.

The J gene is TRBJ2-2, the V gene TRBV28; 12 bases are shared with TRBD2. Germline CDR1 is MDHEN and CDR2 is SYDVKM. The V and J ends lost 8 bases and 7 bases, in that order; junction bases with no gene match: 8. The CDR3 runs to 15 residues. CDR3 sequence: CASERTSGMGGELFF. In DNA form, the CDR3 reads TGTGCCAGCGAAAGGACTAGCGGGATGGGCGGGGAGCTGTTTTTT.

V gene TRBV10-3 combines with J gene TRBJ2-1; possibly TRBD2 for D (7 bases). Trimming cost V 11 bases and J 7 bases, with 27 bases left between them. The germline gives CDR1 ENHRY, CDR2 SYGVKD. The CDR3 is made up of 16 amino acids. CDR3 nucleotide sequence: TGTGCCTCCGGGGGCGCGGGGGCCGCTGACAGGAATGAGCAGTTCTTC. Translating gives CASGGAGAADRNEQFF.

Here the CDR3 DNA reads TGCGCCAGCAGCTTGGAGCAGGCCCAATCTGGAAACACCATATATTTT. This translates into CASSLEQAQSGNTIYF. The chain joins TRBV5-1 to TRBJ1-3; D not resolved. The germline CDR1 and CDR2 sequences are SGHRS and YFSETQ. There are 16 residues in the CDR3. Trimming took off 0 bases at V and 1 base at J, with 11 bases between the two ends. Filled out from reference TRBV5-1 and TRBJ1-3, the complete variable domain reads KAGVTQTPRYLIKTRGQQVTLSCSPISGHRSVSWYQQTPGQGLQFLFEYFSETQRNKGNFPGRFSGRQFSNSRSEMNVSTLELGDSALYLCASSLEQAQSGNTIYFGEGSWLTVV.

This chain connects TRBV6-4 to TRBJ2-7; 8 bases line up with TRBD1. Germline lookup yields CDR1 MRHNA and CDR2 SNTAGT. Trimming removed 5 bases from V and 5 bases from J; junction bases left unmatched: 8. The CDR3 covers 14 residues. The CDR3 here is CASSPGQGTNEQYF. The DNA for the CDR3 is TGTGCCAGCAGTCCTGGACAGGGTACTAACGAGCAGTACTTC.

The chain links TRBV7-6 to TRBJ1-1; the match to TRBD1 covers 9 bases. Germline V lookup: CDR1 SGHVS, CDR2 FNYEAQ. The CDR3 spans 14 residues. The V segment lost 5 bases and the J segment 1 base; nucleotides outside the gene matches: 2. The CDR3 DNA reads TGTGCCAGCAGCCCGGGACAGGGGAACACTGAAGCTTTCTTT. This codes for CASSPGQGNTEAFF.

This chain connects TRBV7-2 to TRBJ1-1; 7 bases are a match to TRBD1. The trim removed 5 bases at V and 11 bases at J, leaving 11 bases unmatched. Germline V gene sequence: CDR1 SGHTA, CDR2 FQGNSA. This CDR3 contains 13 residues. The CDR3 nucleotides are TGTGCCAGCAGCCTACCGGGACAGAAAATGGCTTTCTTT. Protein: CASSLPGQKMAFF.

The chain joins TRBV15 to TRBJ1-2; TRBD1 matches 9 bases. With V trimmed by 3 bases and J by 4 bases, 3 bases remained unmatched. CDR1 and CDR2 (germline): LNHNV, YYDKDF (reference sequence). This CDR3 spans 14 amino acids. CDR3 nucleotides: TGTGCCACCAGCAGGGGACAGGGAACCTATGGCTACACCTTC. It is translated as CATSRGQGTYGYTF. Full variable domain (rest looked up from reference TRBV15 and TRBJ1-2): DAMVIQNPRYQVTQFGKPVTLSCSQTLNHNVMYWYQQKSSQAPKLLFHYYDKDFNNEADTPDNFQSRRPNTSFCFLDIRSPGLGDTAMYLCATSRGQGTYGYTFGSGTRLTVV.

This chain connects TRBV28 to TRBJ1-1; the D gene is possibly TRBD1 (5 bases). The V and J ends lost 6 bases and 8 bases respectively, with 16 bases between them. Looked up from germline, CDR1 is MDHEN and CDR2 is SYDVKM. This CDR3 has 13 residues. Written as DNA, the CDR3 is TGTGCCAGCAGCACCGATCAGGGTTGGGAAGCTTTCTTT. Protein: CASSTDQGWEAFF.

The chain employs TRBV27 and TRBJ1-5, with 7 nucleotides matching TRBD1. The CDR3 has 14 residues. The J segment lost 5 bases and the V segment lost 5 bases, leaving 6 bases of the junction unmatched. The V gene's germline CDR1 is MNHEY and CDR2 SMNVEV (reference sequence). The CDR3 is CASSRGQQYQPQHF. The CDR3 coding sequence is TGTGCCAGCAGTCGGGGACAGCAATATCAGCCCCAGCATTTT.

The rearrangement uses TRBV28 and TRBJ2-7, with D possibly being TRBD1 (6 bases). V lost 2 bases and J lost 2, with 13 bases in between. The CDR3 is 15 amino acids. Per the germline V gene, CDR1 is MDHEN and CDR2 is SYDVKM. The CDR3 reads CASSLMGTKPYEQYF. The CDR3 DNA reads TGTGCCAGCAGTTTAATGGGGACAAAACCCTACGAGCAGTACTTC.

The chain joins TRBV6-5 to TRBJ2-3, with D perhaps matching TRBD1 (5 bases). This CDR3 contains 15 residues. From germline, CDR1 is MNHEY and CDR2 SVGAGI. V lost 2 bases and J 3 bases, leaving 12 bases between the germline ends. The CDR3 DNA is TGTGCCAGCAGTTACAGCGTAAGGGGTACAGATACGCAGTATTTT. This sequence encodes CASSYSVRGTDTQYF.

To note about this clone: Different DNA sequences within this sample yield the same CDR3. The CDR3 DNA reads TGTGCCAGCAGTGGGACAGGGAATTATGGCTACACCTTC. Protein: CASSGTGNYGYTF. The chain carries TRBV6-1 and TRBJ1-2; TRBD1 matches 8 bases. The CDR3 is 13 amino acids. V lost 4 bases and J lost 5; bases outside the gene matches: 3. Germline V gene sequence: CDR1 MNHNS, CDR2 SASEGT.

The CDR3 loop reads CASSEYTYRGIYGYTF. Here the CDR3 DNA reads TGTGCCAGCAGTGAATATACGTACAGGGGAATCTATGGCTACACCTTC. V usage is TRBV25-1 and J usage is TRBJ1-2; TRBD1 agrees at 7 bases. Germline-derived CDR1 and CDR2 are MGHDK and SYGVNS. The CDR3 has 16 residues. J was trimmed by 4 bases and V by 0 bases; bases with no gene match: 8.

CDR3 nucleotides: TGCGCCAGCAGTGAAGGCAGGCTATCGGATACGCAGTATTTT. Translated: CASSEGRLSDTQYF. J is TRBJ2-3 and V is TRBV10-1; no reliable D call. CDR3 length: 14 amino acids. The V gene's germline CDR1 is WNHNN and CDR2 SYGVQD (reference sequence). The V end lost 3 bases, the J end lost 6 bases, and 13 bases lay between the germline ends.